Each of the 8 T cell receptor beta chains below was sequenced from the same sample in a study of T-cell reconstitution after alpha-beta-depleted transplantation in children. As it was prepared, the TCRbeta library received unique molecular identifiers. One entry per CDR3 protein, called by TCRdb with MiXCR from the PCR reads. Among tens of thousands of distinct CDR3 sequences listed, 15% to 18% were seen once. The sequenced sample was PBMCs, mostly from graft donor cells, obtained 180 days after TCRalphabeta/CD19-depleted stem cell transplant. These receptor sequences come from a male patient aged 2-10 years who had a stem cell transplant for acute lymphoblastic leukemia, so the T cells may come from the graft donor.

The rearrangement uses TRBV7-8 and TRBJ1-6, with a weak D call TRBD1 (6 bases). The CDR3 sequence is 15 residues long. V lost 4 bases and J 7 bases, leaving 14 bases between the germline ends. The germline CDR1 and CDR2 sequences are SGHVS and FQNEAQ. CDR3 amino acids: CASSSGQLGNSPLHF. CDR3 bases: TGTGCCAGCAGCTCCGGACAGCTGGGCAATTCACCCCTCCACTTT.

CDR3 sequence reads: CASSVRRVDLSSGANVLTF. CDR3 coding DNA: TGTGCCAGCAGCGTCCGGCGTGTCGACCTAAGCTCTGGGGCCAACGTCCTGACTTTC. The genes are TRBV2 and TRBJ2-6; D gene uncertain. Trimming pared 6 bases from V and 0 bases from J, leaving 21 bases between. The CDR3 has 19 residues. Per the germline V gene, CDR1 is SNHLY and CDR2 is FYNNEI.

This chain uses TRBV20-1 with TRBJ1-4; tentatively, D is TRBD1 (5 bases). Trimming shortened V by 0 bases and J by 7 bases, and 15 bases separated the two germline ends. Germline V gene data show CDR1 as DFQATT and CDR2 as SNEGSKA (reference sequence). The CDR3 runs 15 residues. DNA for the CDR3: TGCAGTGCTAGAGATCGGAGGGGCGGGATTGAAAAACTGTTTTTT. It yields the protein CSARDRRGGIEKLFF.

The table lists this clonotype with a few counts. The chain uses TRBV7-2 and TRBJ2-7, with a weak D call TRBD1 (6 bases). The CDR3 spans 14 residues. Germline CDR1 and CDR2: SGHTA and FQGNSA. Trimming cost V 3 bases and J 3 bases, with 12 bases left between them. Here the CDR3 reads CASSFTGSGYEQYF. CDR3 in DNA: TGTGCCAGCAGCTTTACAGGGAGCGGCTACGAGCAGTACTTC.

This sequence joins TRBV12-3 or TRBV12-4 and TRBJ1-2; D call uncertain. This CDR3 contains 15 residues. The V end lost 2 bases, the J end lost 2 bases, and 12 bases lay between the germline ends. CDR3 loop: CASSLNRALNYGYTF. DNA for the CDR3: TGTGCCAGCAGTTTAAACCGAGCCCTGAACTATGGCTACACCTTC.

The sample holds many counts of this clonotype. The CDR3 loop is CASSFGQYTEAFF. In DNA form, the CDR3 reads TGTGCCAGCAGCTTTGGGCAGTACACTGAAGCTTTCTTT. This chain links TRBV7-6 with TRBJ1-1; D gene ambiguous. Germline assignment: CDR1 SGHVS and CDR2 FNYEAQ. V lost 3 bases to trimming and J lost 3 bases, with 8 bases between them. This CDR3 comprises 13 residues. Based on the CDR3 plus reference TRBV7-6 and TRBJ1-1, the full variable domain is GAGVSQSPRYKVTKRGQDVALRCDPISGHVSLYWYRQALGQGPEFLTYFNYEAQQDKSGLPNDRFSAERPEGSISTLTIQRTEQRDSAMYRCASSFGQYTEAFFGQGTRLTVV.

In this sample, this clonotype turned up a few times. The chain links TRBV11-3 to TRBJ2-2; D assignment may be TRBD1 or TRBD2 (5 bases each). Trimming took off 5 bases at V and 3 bases at J, with 16 bases between the two ends. The CDR3 has 16 amino acids. CDR1 is SGHNT and CDR2 is YENEEA in the germline V gene. The CDR3 coding sequence is TGTGCCAGCAGCCGCCGGCTGGGGACGGACACCGGGGAGCTGTTTTTT. Translation: CASSRRLGTDTGELFF.

This clonotype was counted only a few times. This chain uses TRBV10-2 with TRBJ1-3; D unresolved. Trimming stripped 7 bases from V and 3 bases from J, with 4 bases between. CDR1 and CDR2 from the germline V gene are WSHSY and SAAADI. This CDR3 is built from 11 residues. The CDR3 region has the DNA TGCGCCAGCACTAATGGAAACACCATATATTTT. Amino acids: CASTNGNTIYF.